This T cell receptor beta chain was sequenced in a study of T cell repertoires in cytomegalovirus infection. This clonotype has only a few counts. CDR1 SNHLY and CDR2 FYNNEI come from the germline V gene. This CDR3 region has 15 residues. Trimming cost V 2 bases and J 1 base; bases outside gene matches: 4. TCRdb reprocessed the reads via MiXCR and lists one record per CDR3 protein. Here the sample spans 150,000 to 200,000 distinct CDR3 sequences, 28% being singletons. This sequence was found in a human donor in good health (CMV status not recorded). Some clones in this sample may be carry-over from other donors' samples. This rearrangement joins TRBV2 to TRBJ1-1, with 7 bases lining up with TRBD1. The sample was PBMCs. The chain's CDR3 is CASSENTGENTEAFF. CDR3 in DNA: TGTGCCAGCAGTGAAAACACAGGGGAGAACACTGAAGCTTTCTTT.